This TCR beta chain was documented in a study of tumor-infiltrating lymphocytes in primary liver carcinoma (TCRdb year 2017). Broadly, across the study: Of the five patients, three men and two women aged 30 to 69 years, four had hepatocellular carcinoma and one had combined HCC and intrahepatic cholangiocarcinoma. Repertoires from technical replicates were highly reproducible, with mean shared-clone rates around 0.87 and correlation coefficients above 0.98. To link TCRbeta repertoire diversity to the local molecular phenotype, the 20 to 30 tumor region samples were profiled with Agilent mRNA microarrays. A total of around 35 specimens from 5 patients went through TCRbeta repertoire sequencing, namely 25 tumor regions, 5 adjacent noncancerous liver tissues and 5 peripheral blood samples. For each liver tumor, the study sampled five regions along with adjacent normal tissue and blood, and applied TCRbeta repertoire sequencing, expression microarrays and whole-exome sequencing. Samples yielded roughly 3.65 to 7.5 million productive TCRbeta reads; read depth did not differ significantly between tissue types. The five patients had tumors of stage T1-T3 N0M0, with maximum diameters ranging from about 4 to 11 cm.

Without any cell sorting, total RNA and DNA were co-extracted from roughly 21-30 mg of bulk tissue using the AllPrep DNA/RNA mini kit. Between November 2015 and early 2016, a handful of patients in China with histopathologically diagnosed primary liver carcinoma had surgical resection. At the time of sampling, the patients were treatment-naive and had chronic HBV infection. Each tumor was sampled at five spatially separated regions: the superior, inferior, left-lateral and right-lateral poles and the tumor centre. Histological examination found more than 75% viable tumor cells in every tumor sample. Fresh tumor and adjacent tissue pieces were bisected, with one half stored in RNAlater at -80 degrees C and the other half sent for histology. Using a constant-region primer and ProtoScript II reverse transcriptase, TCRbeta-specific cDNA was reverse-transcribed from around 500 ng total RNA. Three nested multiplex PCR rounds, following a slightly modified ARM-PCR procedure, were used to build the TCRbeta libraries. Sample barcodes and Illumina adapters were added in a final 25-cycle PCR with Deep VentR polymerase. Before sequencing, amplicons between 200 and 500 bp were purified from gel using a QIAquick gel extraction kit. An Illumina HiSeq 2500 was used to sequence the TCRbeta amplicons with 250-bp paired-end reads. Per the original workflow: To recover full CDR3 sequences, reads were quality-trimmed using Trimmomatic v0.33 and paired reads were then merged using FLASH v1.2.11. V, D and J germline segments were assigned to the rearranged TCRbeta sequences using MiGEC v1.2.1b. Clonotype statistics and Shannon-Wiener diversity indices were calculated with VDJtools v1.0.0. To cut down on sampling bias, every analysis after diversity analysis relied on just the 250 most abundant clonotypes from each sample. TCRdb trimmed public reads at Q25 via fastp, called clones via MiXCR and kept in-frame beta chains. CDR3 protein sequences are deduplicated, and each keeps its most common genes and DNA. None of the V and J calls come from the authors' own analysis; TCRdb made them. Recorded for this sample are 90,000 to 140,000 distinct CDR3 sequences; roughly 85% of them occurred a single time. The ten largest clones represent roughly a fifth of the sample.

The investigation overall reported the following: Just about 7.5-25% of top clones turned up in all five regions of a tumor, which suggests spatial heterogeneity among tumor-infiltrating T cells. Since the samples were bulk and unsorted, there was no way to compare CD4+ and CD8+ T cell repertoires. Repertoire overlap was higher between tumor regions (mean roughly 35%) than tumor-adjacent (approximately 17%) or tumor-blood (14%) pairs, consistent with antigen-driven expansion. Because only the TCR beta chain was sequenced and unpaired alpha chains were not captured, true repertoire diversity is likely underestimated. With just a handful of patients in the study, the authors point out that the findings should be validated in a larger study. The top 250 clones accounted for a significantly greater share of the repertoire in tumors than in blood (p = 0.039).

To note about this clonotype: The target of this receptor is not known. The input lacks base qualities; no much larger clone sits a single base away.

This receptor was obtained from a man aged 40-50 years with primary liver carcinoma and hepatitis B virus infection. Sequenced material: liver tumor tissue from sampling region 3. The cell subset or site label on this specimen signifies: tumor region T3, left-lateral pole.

The CDR3 region: CASSSSRGSVRPYF. The nucleotide sequence is given as TGTGCCAGCAGTTCCTCCAGAGGCTCCGTAAGGCCGTATTTT. The chain employs TRBV6-5 and TRBJ2-3, with no confident D gene call. The CDR3 holds 14 amino acids from the cysteine to the phenylalanine. Only the CDR3 part of the read is kept: 42 bases, read in frame from the first base. V loses 4 bases, J loses 14 bases, and the germline ends lie 22 bases apart. Taken from the germline V gene, the CDR1 and CDR2 loops are MNHEY and SVGAGI.